Described below is a single T cell receptor beta chain sequence and its context. The antigen is unknown. Germline CDR1 reads LGHDT; CDR2 reads YNNKEL (reference sequence). The CDR3 sequence is 15 residues long. Trimming removed 1 base from V and 6 bases from J, with 16 bases in between. This record comes from a study of T-cell reconstitution after alpha-beta-depleted transplantation in children. General study results and limits: After transplant, high TCRbeta diversity at day 60 in some patients arose from surviving recipient T cells and thymic progenitors.

Preparation of the TCRbeta library involved a method that used unique molecular identifiers. TCRdb passed the PCR reads through MiXCR, listing each CDR3 protein once. The data contain some 830,000 distinct CDR3 sequences, around 15% of them seen just once; the ten biggest clones take up approximately 4.5%. The chain recombines TRBV3-1 with TRBJ2-7, with a possible D match to TRBD1 (5 bases). Source: PBMCs, mostly from graft donor cells, taken 360 days after TCRalphabeta/CD19-depleted stem cell transplant. This receptor was identified in a male patient younger than 18 who had a stem cell transplant for acute lymphoblastic leukemia, so the T cells may come from the graft donor. The CDR3 spells CASSQGDLRVREQYF. In DNA, the CDR3 is TGTGCCAGCAGCCAAGGCGACCTCAGGGTTCGCGAGCAGTACTTC.